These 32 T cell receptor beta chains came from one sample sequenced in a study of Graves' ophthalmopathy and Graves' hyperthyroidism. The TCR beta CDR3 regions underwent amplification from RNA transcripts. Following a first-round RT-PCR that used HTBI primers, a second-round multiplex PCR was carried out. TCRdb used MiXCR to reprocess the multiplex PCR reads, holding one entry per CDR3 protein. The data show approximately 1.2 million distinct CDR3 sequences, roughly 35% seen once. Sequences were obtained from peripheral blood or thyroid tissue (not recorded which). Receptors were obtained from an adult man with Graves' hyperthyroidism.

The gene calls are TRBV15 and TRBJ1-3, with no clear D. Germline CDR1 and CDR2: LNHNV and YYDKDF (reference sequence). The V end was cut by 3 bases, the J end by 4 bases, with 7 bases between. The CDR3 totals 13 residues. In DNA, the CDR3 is TGTGCCACCAGCAGTCCTGGGGGAAACACCATATATTTT. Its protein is CATSSPGGNTIYF.

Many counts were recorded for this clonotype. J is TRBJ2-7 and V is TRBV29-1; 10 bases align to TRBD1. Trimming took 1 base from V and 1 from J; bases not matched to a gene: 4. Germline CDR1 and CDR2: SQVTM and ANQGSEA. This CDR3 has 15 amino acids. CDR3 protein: CSVEGGTGASYEQYF. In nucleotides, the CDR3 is TGCAGCGTTGAAGGCGGGACAGGGGCGTCCTACGAGCAGTACTTC.

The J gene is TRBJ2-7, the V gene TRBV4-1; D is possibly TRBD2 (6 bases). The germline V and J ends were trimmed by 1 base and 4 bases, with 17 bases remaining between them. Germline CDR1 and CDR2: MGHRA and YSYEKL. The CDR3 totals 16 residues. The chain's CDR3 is CASSQVEGHDPYEQYF. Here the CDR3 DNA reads TGCGCCAGCAGCCAAGTGGAGGGTCACGACCCTTACGAGCAGTACTTC.

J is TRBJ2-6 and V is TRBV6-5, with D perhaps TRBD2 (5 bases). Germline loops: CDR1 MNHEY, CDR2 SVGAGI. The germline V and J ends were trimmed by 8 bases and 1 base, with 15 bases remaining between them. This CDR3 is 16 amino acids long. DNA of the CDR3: TGTGCCAGCGGCCCAGACCGCGGGTCTGGGGCCAACGTCCTGACTTTC. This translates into CASGPDRGSGANVLTF.

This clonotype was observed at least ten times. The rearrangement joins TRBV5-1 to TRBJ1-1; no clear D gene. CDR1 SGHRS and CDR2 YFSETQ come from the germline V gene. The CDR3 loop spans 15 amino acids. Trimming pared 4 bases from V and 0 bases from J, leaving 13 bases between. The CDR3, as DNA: TGCGCCAGCAGCCCACCGCGGGAGATGAACACTGAAGCTTTCTTT. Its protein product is CASSPPREMNTEAFF.

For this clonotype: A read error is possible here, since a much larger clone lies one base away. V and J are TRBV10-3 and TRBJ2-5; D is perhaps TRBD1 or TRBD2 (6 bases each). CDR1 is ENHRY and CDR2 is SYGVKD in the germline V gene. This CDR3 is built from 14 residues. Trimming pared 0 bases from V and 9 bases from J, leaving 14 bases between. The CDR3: CAISESGGWEAQYF. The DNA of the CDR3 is TGTGCCATCAGTGAGTCTGGGGGCTGGGAGGCCCAGTACTTC.

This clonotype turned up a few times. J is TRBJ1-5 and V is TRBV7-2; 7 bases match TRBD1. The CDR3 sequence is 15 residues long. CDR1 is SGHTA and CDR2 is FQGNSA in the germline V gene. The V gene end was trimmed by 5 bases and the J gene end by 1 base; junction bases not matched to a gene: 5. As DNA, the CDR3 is TGTGCCAGCAGCACCACAGGGGAGAGCAATCAGCCCCAGCATTTT. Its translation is CASSTTGESNQPQHF.

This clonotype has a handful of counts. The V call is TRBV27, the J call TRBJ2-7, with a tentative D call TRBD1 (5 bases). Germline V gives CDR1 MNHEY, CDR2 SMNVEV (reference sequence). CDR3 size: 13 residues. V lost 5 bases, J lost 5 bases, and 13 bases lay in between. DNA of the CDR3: TGTGCCAGCAGTCCAGTAGACAGCAACGAGCAGTACTTC. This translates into CASSPVDSNEQYF.

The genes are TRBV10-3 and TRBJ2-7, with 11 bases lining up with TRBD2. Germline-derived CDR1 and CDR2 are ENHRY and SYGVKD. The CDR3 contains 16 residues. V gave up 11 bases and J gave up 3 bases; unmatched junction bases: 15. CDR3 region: CASLRIAGGTNYEQYF. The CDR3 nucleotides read TGTGCCTCACTTCGTATAGCGGGGGGGACGAACTACGAGCAGTACTTC.

The CDR3 here is CSGTIETQYF. The CDR3 nucleotides read TGCAGCGGGACAATAGAGACCCAGTACTTC. The genes are TRBV29-1 and TRBJ2-5; D might be TRBD1 (5 bases). The V and J ends lost 7 bases and 4 bases respectively, with 7 bases between them. CDR1 and CDR2 from the germline V gene are SQVTM and ANQGSEA. The CDR3 consists of 10 residues.

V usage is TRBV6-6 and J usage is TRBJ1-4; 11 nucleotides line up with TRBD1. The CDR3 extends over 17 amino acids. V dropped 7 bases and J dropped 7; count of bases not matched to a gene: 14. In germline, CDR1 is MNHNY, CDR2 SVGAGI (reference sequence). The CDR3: CASKMDRGHDKVEKLFF. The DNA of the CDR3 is TGTGCCAGCAAAATGGACAGGGGGCACGATAAGGTTGAAAAACTGTTTTTT.

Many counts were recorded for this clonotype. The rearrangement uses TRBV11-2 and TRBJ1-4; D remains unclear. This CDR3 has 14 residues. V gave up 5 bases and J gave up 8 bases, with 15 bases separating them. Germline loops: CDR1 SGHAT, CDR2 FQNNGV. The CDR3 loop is CASSPDGTREKLFF. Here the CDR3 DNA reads TGTGCCAGCAGCCCGGACGGAACGAGGGAAAAACTGTTTTTT.

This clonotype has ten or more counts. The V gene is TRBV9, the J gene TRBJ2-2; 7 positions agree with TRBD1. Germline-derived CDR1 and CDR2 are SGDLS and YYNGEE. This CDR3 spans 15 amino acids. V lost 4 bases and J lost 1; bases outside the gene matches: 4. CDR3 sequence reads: CASSTRTGNTGELFF. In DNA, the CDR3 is TGTGCCAGCAGCACTCGGACAGGGAACACCGGGGAGCTGTTTTTT.

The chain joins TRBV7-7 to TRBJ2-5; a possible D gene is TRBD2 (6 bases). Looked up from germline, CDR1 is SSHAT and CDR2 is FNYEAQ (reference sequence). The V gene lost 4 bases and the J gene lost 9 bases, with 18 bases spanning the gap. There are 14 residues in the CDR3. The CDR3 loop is CASSSTAGTQAQYF. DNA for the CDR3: TGTGCCAGCAGCTCAACAGCCGGGACTCAGGCCCAGTACTTC.

The CDR3 nucleotides read TGCAGTGCTAGAGATCCCCAGGGGGCCGGGGAGCTGTTTTTT. Its protein is CSARDPQGAGELFF. The rearrangement joins TRBV20-1 to TRBJ2-2; 7 bases match TRBD1. With V trimmed by 0 bases and J by 6 bases, 4 bases remained unmatched. CDR1 DFQATT and CDR2 SNEGSKA come from the germline V gene (reference sequence). This CDR3 region has 14 residues.

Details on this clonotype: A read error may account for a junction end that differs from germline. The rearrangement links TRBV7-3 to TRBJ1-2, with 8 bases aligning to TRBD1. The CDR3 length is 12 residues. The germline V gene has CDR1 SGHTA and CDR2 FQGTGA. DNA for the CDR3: TGTGCCAGCAGCCCGGGCGGGACAGGCTCCGCTTTC. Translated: CASSPGGTGSAF.

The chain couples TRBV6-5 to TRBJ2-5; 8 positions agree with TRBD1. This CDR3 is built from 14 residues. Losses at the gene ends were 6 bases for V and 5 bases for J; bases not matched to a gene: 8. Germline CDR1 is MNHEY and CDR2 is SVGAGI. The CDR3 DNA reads TGTGCCAGCAGCGAGGACAGGGCAAGTGAGACCCAGTACTTC. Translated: CASSEDRASETQYF.

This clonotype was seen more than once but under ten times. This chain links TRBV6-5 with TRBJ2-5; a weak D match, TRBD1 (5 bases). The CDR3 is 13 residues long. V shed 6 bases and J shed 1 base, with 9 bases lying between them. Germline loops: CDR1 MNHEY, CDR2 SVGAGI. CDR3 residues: CASRVTGQETQYF. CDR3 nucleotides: TGTGCCAGCAGAGTAACAGGCCAAGAGACCCAGTACTTC.

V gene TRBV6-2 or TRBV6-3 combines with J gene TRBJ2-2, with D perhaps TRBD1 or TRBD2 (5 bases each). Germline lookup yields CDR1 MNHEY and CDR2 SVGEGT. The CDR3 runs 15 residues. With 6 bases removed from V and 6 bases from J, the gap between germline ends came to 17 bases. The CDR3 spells CASSPLGRVAGELFF. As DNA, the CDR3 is TGTGCCAGCAGCCCCCTGGGGCGGGTAGCCGGGGAGCTGTTTTTT.

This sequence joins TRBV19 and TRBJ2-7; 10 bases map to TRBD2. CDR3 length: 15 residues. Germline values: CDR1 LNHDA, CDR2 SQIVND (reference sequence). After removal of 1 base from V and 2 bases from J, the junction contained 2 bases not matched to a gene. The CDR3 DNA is TGTGCCAGTAGTATAGGTGGGACTAGCGCCTACGAGCAGTACTTC. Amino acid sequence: CASSIGGTSAYEQYF.

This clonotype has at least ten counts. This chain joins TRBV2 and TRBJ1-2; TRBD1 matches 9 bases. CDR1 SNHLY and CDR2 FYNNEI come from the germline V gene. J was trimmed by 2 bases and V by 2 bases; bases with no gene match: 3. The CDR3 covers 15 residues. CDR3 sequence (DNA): TGTGCCAGCAGTGAACGAGGGACAGGGAACTATGGCTACACCTTC. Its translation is CASSERGTGNYGYTF.

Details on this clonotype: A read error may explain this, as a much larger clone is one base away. DNA for the CDR3: TGTGCCAGCAGCTTTAAGATCGTACAGAACACTGAAGCTTTCTTT. Its protein is CASSFKIVQNTEAFF. The chain carries TRBV11-2 and TRBJ1-1, with D hard to call. The germline V gene has CDR1 SGHAT and CDR2 FQNNGV. V was shortened by 3 bases and J by 1 base, with 12 bases between the two germline ends. This CDR3 region has 15 residues.

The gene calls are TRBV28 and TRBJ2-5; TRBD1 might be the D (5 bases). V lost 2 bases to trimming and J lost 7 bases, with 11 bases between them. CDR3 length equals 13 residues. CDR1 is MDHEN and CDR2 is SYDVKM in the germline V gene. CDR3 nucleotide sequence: TGTGCCAGCAGTTTACCCCCCCAGGGGACCCAGTACTTC. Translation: CASSLPPQGTQYF.

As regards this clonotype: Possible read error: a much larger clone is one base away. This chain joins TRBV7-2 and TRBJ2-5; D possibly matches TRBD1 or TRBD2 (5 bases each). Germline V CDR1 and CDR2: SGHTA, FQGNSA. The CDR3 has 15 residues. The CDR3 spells CASSLLGQGVEAQYF. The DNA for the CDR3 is TGTGCCAGCAGCTTATTAGGTCAGGGAGTAGAGGCCCAGTACTTC.

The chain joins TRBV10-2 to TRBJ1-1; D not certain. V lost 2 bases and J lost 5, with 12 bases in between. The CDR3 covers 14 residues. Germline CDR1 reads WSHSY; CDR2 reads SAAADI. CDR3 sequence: CASSEDGVSTEAFF. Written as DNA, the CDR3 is TGCGCCAGCAGTGAGGACGGCGTATCTACTGAAGCTTTCTTT.

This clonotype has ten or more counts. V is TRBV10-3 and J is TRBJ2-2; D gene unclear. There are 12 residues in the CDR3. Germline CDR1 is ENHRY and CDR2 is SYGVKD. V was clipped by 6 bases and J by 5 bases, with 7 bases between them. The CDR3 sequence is CAIRTRTGELFF. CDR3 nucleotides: TGTGCCATCAGAACCAGGACCGGGGAGCTGTTTTTT.

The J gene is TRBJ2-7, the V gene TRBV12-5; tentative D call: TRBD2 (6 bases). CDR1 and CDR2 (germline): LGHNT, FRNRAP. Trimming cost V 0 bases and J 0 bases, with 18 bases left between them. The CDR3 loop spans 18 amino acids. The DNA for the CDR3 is TGTGCTAGTGGTTTGGTACCCCACGGGGGTATTAGCTCCTACGAGCAGTACTTC. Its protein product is CASGLVPHGGISSYEQYF.

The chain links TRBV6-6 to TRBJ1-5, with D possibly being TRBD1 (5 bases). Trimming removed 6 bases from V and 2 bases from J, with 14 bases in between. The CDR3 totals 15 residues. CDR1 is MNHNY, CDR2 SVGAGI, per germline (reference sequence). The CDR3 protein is CASRISGSGNQPQHF. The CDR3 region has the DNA TGTGCCAGCAGAATATCAGGGTCCGGCAATCAGCCCCAGCATTTT.

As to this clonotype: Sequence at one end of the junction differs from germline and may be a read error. The CDR3 loop reads CAWRRQGGDNSPLHF. Written as DNA, the CDR3 is TGTGCCTGGAGAAGACAGGGAGGGGATAATTCACCCCTCCACTTT. The chain has TRBV29-1 and TRBJ1-6, with 7 positions matching TRBD1. Per the germline V gene, CDR1 is SQVTM and CDR2 is ANQGSEA. The CDR3 has 15 amino acids.

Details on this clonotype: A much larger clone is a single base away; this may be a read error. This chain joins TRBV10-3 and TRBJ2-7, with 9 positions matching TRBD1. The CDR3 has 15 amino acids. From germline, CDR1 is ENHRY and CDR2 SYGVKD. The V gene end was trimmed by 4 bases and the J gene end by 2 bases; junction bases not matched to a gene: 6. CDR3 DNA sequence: TGTGCCATCAGTGCCAGACAGGGGGGTGCCTACGAGCAGTACTTC. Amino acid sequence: CAISARQGGAYEQYF.

The DNA of the CDR3 is TGTGCCAGCAGGGGGACAGCAGAGACCCAGTACTTC. This codes for CASRGTAETQYF. V usage is TRBV7-2 and J usage is TRBJ2-5; 7 bases match TRBD1. This CDR3 is built from 12 residues. Germline lookup yields CDR1 SGHTA and CDR2 FQGNSA. V was clipped by 6 bases and J by 4 bases; unmatched bases: 2.

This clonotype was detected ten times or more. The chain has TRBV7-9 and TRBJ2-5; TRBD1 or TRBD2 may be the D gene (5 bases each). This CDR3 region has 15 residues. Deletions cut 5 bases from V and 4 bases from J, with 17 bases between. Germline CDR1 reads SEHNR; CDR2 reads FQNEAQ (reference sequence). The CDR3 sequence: CASSIRGPGRETQYF. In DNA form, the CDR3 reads TGTGCCAGCAGCATCCGGGGCCCTGGGCGAGAGACCCAGTACTTC.